This note documents a single TCR beta chain sequence. What it binds is not known. Germline CDR1 SNHLY, CDR2 FYNNEI. CDR3 length equals 12 residues. Trimming took off 8 bases at V and 9 bases at J, with 15 bases between the two ends. Purity (above 98%) was reached by all sorted populations. Expressed TCRB transcripts were sequenced after all isolated RNA was converted to cDNA. TCRdb keeps only in-frame clones here, not all; method: immunoSEQ multiplex PCR. The table records about 900,000 clones, about 17% of them present only once. The sample comes from a study of beta chain features in type 1 diabetes. Overall study results and limits: There was a moderate but significant shortening of TCRB CDR3s in all four CD4+ subsets of Type 1 diabetes patients. Researchers cautioned that cDNA sequencing could over-represent cells with high TCR expression. Patients showed naive, central memory and Treg TCRB repertoires that appeared more similar than those of healthy donors.

Specimen: naive CD4+ T cells from blood. The genes are TRBV2 and TRBJ2-3, with D maybe TRBD2 (6 bases). This clonotype was obtained from a woman younger than 30 in good health. CDR3 residues: CASGGTHLTQYF. The CDR3 DNA sequence: TGTGCCAGCGGGGGGACCCATCTGACGCAGTATTTT.